This TCR beta chain was observed in a study of human T cells and chemical hapten exposure. Study in general: Alopecia areata, totalis or universalis was found in mostly female patients.

Attachment of unique molecular identifiers to individual cDNA molecules was performed in the library. TCRdb re-derived calls from the RACE reads in MiXCR, one entry per CDR3 protein. The sample yields 84,000 or so distinct CDR3 sequences, about 10% seen once. Study outcomes and limitations: It should be noted that donors had alopecia, so their immune response may differ from healthy people's. After DPC sensitization, TCRs above 1 in 1000 frequency showed no change.

In its sample, this clonotype was seen a few times. Its specificity is unknown. Time point noted: patch test 2, 6 weeks after DPC sensitization. Treatment reported: therapeutic diphenylcyclopropenone sensitization with weekly scalp DPC. The specimen was whole blood, collected in connection with sensitization to the hapten diphenylcyclopropenone (DPC). The TCR comes from a woman in her 30s with alopecia areata. Some clones in this sample may be carry-over from other donors' samples.

The CDR3 protein is CSVEDLGYTF. The CDR3 DNA reads as TGCAGCGTTGAAGATCTTGGCTACACCTTC. This chain links TRBV29-1 with TRBJ1-2; D is unresolved. The CDR3 runs to 10 residues. Per germline, CDR1 SQVTM and CDR2 ANQGSEA. V was shortened by 0 bases and J by 7 bases, with 3 bases between the two germline ends.